This TCR beta chain was retrieved from a study of cytomegalovirus exposure and HLA in healthy donors. Regarding the study as a whole: Donor immune exposure was known only as CMV serostatus. In a later analysis, TCR beta V- and J-gene trimming was associated with a missense DCLRE1C variant.

The CDR3 extends over 12 amino acids. Trimming cost V 6 bases and J 3 bases, with 8 bases left between them. In germline, CDR1 is LGHNT, CDR2 FRNRAP. Researchers ran the PCR with 60 Vbeta and 13 Jbeta primers. Sequenced by immunoSEQ multiplex PCR; TCRdb stores in-frame clones only, minus some. This table has 150,000 or so clones, 80% appearing once. Donors sampled were nominally healthy, though unrecorded immune exposures were likely. To note about this clone: Its matching antigen is unknown.

The chain couples TRBV12-5 to TRBJ2-5; D possibly corresponds to TRBD1 (6 bases). This TCR derives from a man aged 50 to 60 in good health and CMV-seronegative. The specimen was PBMCs. The CDR3 nucleotides read TGTGCTAGTGGAGGGGGAGAAGAGACCCAGTACTTC. It is translated as CASGGGEETQYF.